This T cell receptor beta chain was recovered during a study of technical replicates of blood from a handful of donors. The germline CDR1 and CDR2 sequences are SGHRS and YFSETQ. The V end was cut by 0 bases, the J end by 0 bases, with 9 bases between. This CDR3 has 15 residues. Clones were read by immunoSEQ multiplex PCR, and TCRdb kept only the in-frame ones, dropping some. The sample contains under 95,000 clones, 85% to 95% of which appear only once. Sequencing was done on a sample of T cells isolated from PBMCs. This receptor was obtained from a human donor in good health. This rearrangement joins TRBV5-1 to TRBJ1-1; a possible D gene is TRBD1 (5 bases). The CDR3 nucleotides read TGCGCCAGCAGCTTGGGGAAGACAGTGAACACTGAAGCTTTCTTT. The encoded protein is CASSLGKTVNTEAFF. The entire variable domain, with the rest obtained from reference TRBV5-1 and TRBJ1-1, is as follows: KAGVTQTPRYLIKTRGQQVTLSCSPISGHRSVSWYQQTPGQGLQFLFEYFSETQRNKGNFPGRFSGRQFSNSRSEMNVSTLELGDSALYLCASSLGKTVNTEAFFGQGTRLTVV.